This TCR beta chain stems from a study of shared clonotypes between healthy human individuals. Study overall: Those who served as donors were a couple of women and three men between the ages of 18 and 49.

Remarks on this clone: What it binds is not known.

Regarding the study as a whole: Since donors were few, the genetic and exposure-history diversity represented was limited.

Profiled with immunoSEQ multiplex PCR; TCRdb holds only in-frame clones, not every one. The sample gives some 700,000 clones, 90% of which show up once; 34% is in the top ten. This CDR3 is built from 15 residues. Trimming pared 4 bases from V and 3 bases from J, leaving 15 bases between. The germline V gene encodes CDR1 MNHEY and CDR2 SVGAGI. The TCR originated in a young man in good health. Some clones in this sample may be carry-over from other donors' samples. The chain couples TRBV6-5 to TRBJ1-2; the D gene is possibly TRBD1 (6 bases). Source material: memory CD8+ T cells from PBMCs. Subset described: CD45RO+ cells pooled with CCR7-negative TemRA cells. CDR3 amino acids: CASSLQGNGDYGYTF. The CDR3 DNA sequence: TGTGCCAGCAGTTTACAGGGAAACGGGGACTATGGCTACACCTTC.